These 6 T cell receptor beta chains share one sample of origin, sequenced in a study of blood T cell repertoires in COVID-19. Only in-frame clones appear in the TCRdb table, and some are missing; sequencing was by immunoSEQ multiplex PCR. The sample lists 40,000 or so clones, about 85% occurring once. Material for sequencing was peripheral blood. Source of these receptors: a human donor in a cohort sampled during active COVID-19.

The rearrangement joins TRBV29-1 to TRBJ2-3; TRBD2 is a possible D gene (7 bases). Germline CDR1 is SQVTM and CDR2 is ANQGSEA. The CDR3 is 13 amino acids. The V end lost 6 bases, the J end lost 1 base, and 11 bases lay between the germline ends. CDR3 protein: CSVREGGTDTQYF. DNA for the CDR3: TGCAGCGTCAGGGAGGGGGGCACAGATACGCAGTATTTT.

This clone rates as medium-sized. V gene TRBV5-4 combines with J gene TRBJ2-5, with D tentatively TRBD2 (6 bases). V was trimmed by 4 bases and J by 2 bases, leaving 15 bases between them. CDR1 is SGHNT, CDR2 YYREEE, per germline (reference sequence). The CDR3 is 15 amino acids. CDR3 sequence (DNA): TGTGCCAGCAGCCTGAGACTAGTTCGGCAAGAGACCCAGTACTTC. Translated, it gives CASSLRLVRQETQYF.

The V call is TRBV5-1, the J call TRBJ1-3, with no clear D. Germline-derived CDR1 and CDR2 are SGHRS and YFSETQ. With 4 bases removed from V and 0 bases from J, the gap between germline ends came to 8 bases. This CDR3 region has 14 residues. The CDR3 protein is CASSVDNSGNTIYF. In DNA form, the CDR3 reads TGCGCCAGCAGCGTCGACAACTCTGGAAACACCATATATTTT.

V usage is TRBV14 and J usage is TRBJ2-7; a possible D gene is TRBD1 (7 bases). The germline V and J ends were trimmed by 1 base and 6 bases, with 16 bases remaining between them. The CDR3 extends over 15 amino acids. Germline V gene data show CDR1 as SGHDN and CDR2 as FVKESK. For the CDR3, the DNA is TGTGCCAGCAGCCAAGTCGCAGGGGGGTCTCTCGAGCAGTACTTC. Translated: CASSQVAGGSLEQYF.

The chain employs TRBV7-2 and TRBJ2-7; TRBD2 aligns across 8 bases. The CDR3 sequence is 13 residues long. Germline lookup yields CDR1 SGHTA and CDR2 FQGNSA. V was pared by 7 bases and J by 4 bases, with 6 bases of the junction left unmatched. CDR3 sequence reads: CASTAQRGYEQYF. The CDR3 nucleotides are TGTGCCAGCACGGCGCAGCGGGGGTACGAGCAGTACTTC.

This clone was counted a few times. This chain connects TRBV10-1 to TRBJ2-5, with 8 positions matching TRBD1. V shed 10 bases, J shed 2 bases, and the junction held 12 bases outside the gene matches. The CDR3 extends over 15 amino acids. The germline gives CDR1 WNHNN, CDR2 SYGVQD (reference sequence). CDR3 in amino acids: CANEPDREGQETQYF. CDR3 sequence (DNA): TGCGCCAACGAGCCGGACAGGGAAGGTCAAGAGACCCAGTACTTC.